The 10 T cell receptor beta chains below were found in one sample sequenced in a study of response to subunit inactivated influenza vaccine. MiXCR was run by TCRdb on the RT-PCR reads, yielding one entry per CDR3 protein. The data contain more than 250,000 distinct CDR3 sequences, 20% to 25% of them singletons. The specimen was PBMCs from blood, collected about 20 months after vaccination. The receptors here all came from a man aged 45-69 years who received an inactivated influenza vaccine.

In its sample, this clonotype was seen a few times. The chain carries TRBV12-3 or TRBV12-4 and TRBJ1-2; the D gene is possibly TRBD1 (5 bases). The germline V and J ends were trimmed by 5 bases and 0 bases, with 13 bases remaining between them. The CDR3 is made up of 15 amino acids. This chain's CDR3 is CASSPHTGPNYGYTF. The CDR3 nucleotides are TGTGCCAGCAGTCCACATACAGGTCCTAACTATGGCTACACCTTC.

This clonotype was observed a few times. J is TRBJ1-2 and V is TRBV30, with 8 bases that match TRBD1. This CDR3 is built from 13 residues. Trimming took 2 bases from V and 2 from J; bases not matched to a gene: 1. Germline V lookup: CDR1 GTSNPN, CDR2 SVGIG (reference sequence). CDR3 nucleotide sequence: TGTGCCTGGAGTAACAGGGGGAACTATGGCTACACCTTC. This encodes CAWSNRGNYGYTF. Combining the CDR3 with reference TRBV30 and TRBJ1-2 gives the whole variable domain SQTIHQWPATLVQPVGSPLSLECTVEGTSNPNLYWYRQAAGRGLQLLFYSVGIGQISSEVPQNLSASRPQDRQFILSSKKLLLSDSGFYLCAWSNRGNYGYTFGSGTRLTVV.

In its sample, this clonotype was seen a few times. V gene TRBV12-3 or TRBV12-4 combines with J gene TRBJ1-5; D gene unclear. This CDR3 has 14 amino acids. Trimming removed 0 bases at V and 1 base at J, with 4 bases between. The CDR3 here is CASSLAQSNQPQHF. CDR3 bases: TGTGCCAGCAGTTTAGCGCAGAGCAATCAGCCCCAGCATTTT.

This clonotype has just a few counts. The V gene is TRBV18, the J gene TRBJ1-3; D is unresolved. This CDR3 region has 15 residues. Per the germline V gene, CDR1 is KGHSH and CDR2 is LQKENI. The germline V and J ends were trimmed by 2 bases and 0 bases, with 8 bases remaining between them. DNA for the CDR3: TGTGCCAGCTCACCATCACAGCGCTCTGGAAACACCATATATTTT. Protein: CASSPSQRSGNTIYF.

The table lists this clonotype with many counts. The J gene is TRBJ1-2, the V gene TRBV10-3; D is ambiguous. Trimming left V 0 bases short and J 4 bases short, with 3 bases between. Germline V lookup: CDR1 ENHRY, CDR2 SYGVKD. CDR3 size: 12 residues. CDR3 residues: CAISESTYGYTF. CDR3 sequence (DNA): TGTGCCATCAGTGAGTCGACCTATGGCTACACCTTC.

The rearrangement joins TRBV9 to TRBJ2-2; 7 bases fit TRBD1. The CDR3 has 14 amino acids. CDR1 is SGDLS, CDR2 YYNGEE, per germline. The V gene end was trimmed by 2 bases and the J gene end by 8 bases; junction bases not matched to a gene: 6. In nucleotides, the CDR3 is TGTGCCAGCAGCGTTTCAGGGGGTATGGGGGAGCTGTTTTTT. Translation gives CASSVSGGMGELFF. The full variable domain, completed using reference TRBV9 and TRBJ2-2, is DSGVTQTPKHLITATGQRVTLRCSPRSGDLSVYWYQQSLDQGLQFLIQYYNGEERAKGNILERFSAQQFPDLHSELNLSSLELGDSALYFCASSVSGGMGELFFGEGSRLTVL.

The CDR3 DNA follows: TGTGCCAGCAGCCAGCCCGTCGCTAGGACAGGTAATTCACCCCTCCACTTT. The encoded protein is CASSQPVARTGNSPLHF. This chain connects TRBV3-1 to TRBJ1-6, with 7 bases lining up with TRBD1. Germline CDR1 LGHDT, CDR2 YNNKEL (reference sequence). The CDR3 is 17 residues long. The V segment lost 3 bases and the J segment 6 bases; nucleotides outside the gene matches: 11.

In its sample, this clonotype was seen many times. CDR3 protein: CASSLEGGGGYTF. The CDR3 nucleotides read TGCGCCAGCAGCCTCGAAGGGGGTGGTGGCTACACCTTC. The chain links TRBV4-1 to TRBJ1-2, with a possible D match to TRBD1 (6 bases). Between the trimmed V and J ends, which lost 4 bases and 7 bases, there was a span of 13 bases. The CDR3 consists of 13 residues. Germline V CDR1 and CDR2: MGHRA, YSYEKL.

This chain joins TRBV18 and TRBJ2-3; the D gene is possibly TRBD2 (6 bases). V was pared by 6 bases and J by 2 bases, with 18 bases between. Germline V CDR1 and CDR2: KGHSH, LQKENI. There are 16 residues in the CDR3. The CDR3 region is CASSASWGGTTDTQYF. The CDR3 nucleotides are TGTGCCAGCTCCGCGAGCTGGGGAGGAACCACAGATACGCAGTATTTT. Drawing the rest from reference TRBV18 and TRBJ2-3, the complete variable domain is NAGVMQNPRHLVRRRGQEARLRCSPMKGHSHVYWYRQLPEEGLKFMVYLQKENIIDESGMPKERFSAEFPKEGPSILRIQQVVRGDSAAYFCASSASWGGTTDTQYFGPGTRLTVL.

The chain joins TRBV19 to TRBJ1-1; 7 bases are shared with TRBD1. Losses at the gene ends were 6 bases for V and 3 bases for J; bases not matched to a gene: 4. The CDR3 loop spans 13 amino acids. Germline CDR1 reads LNHDA; CDR2 reads SQIVND (reference sequence). The CDR3 is CASSRQGDTEAFF. The CDR3 DNA reads TGTGCCAGTAGCAGACAGGGTGACACTGAAGCTTTCTTT.